This TCR beta chain was sequenced for a study of cytomegalovirus exposure and HLA in healthy donors. Overall study findings and caveats: Later work found most CMV-associated TCR beta chains apparently HLA-restricted. Earlier analysis found most TCR beta V segments productive about 90% or about 30% of the time. Overall, 164 TCR beta chains were annotated as cytomegalovirus-associated. Analysis was carried out at a later point, and it linked a missense DCLRE1C variant to TCR beta V- and J-gene trimming.

PCR used 60 Vbeta primers and 13 Jbeta primers. TCRdb's table, derived via immunoSEQ multiplex PCR, lists solely in-frame clones and lacks some. This sample has 200,000 to 300,000 clones, with more than 75% found just once. The CDR3 is 17 amino acids. V was clipped by 0 bases and J by 5 bases; unmatched bases: 11. The germline V gene encodes CDR1 LGHNA and CDR2 YNFKEQ. A word on this clone: Antigen unknown.

The clonotype comes from a girl aged 2-10 years in good health and CMV-seronegative. The specimen was PBMCs. V and J are TRBV4-2 and TRBJ2-5, with 8 bases that match TRBD1. The CDR3 sequence is CASSQEGVAGGGETQYF. The CDR3 coding sequence is TGTGCCAGCAGCCAAGAAGGCGTTGCAGGGGGCGGGGAGACCCAGTACTTC.